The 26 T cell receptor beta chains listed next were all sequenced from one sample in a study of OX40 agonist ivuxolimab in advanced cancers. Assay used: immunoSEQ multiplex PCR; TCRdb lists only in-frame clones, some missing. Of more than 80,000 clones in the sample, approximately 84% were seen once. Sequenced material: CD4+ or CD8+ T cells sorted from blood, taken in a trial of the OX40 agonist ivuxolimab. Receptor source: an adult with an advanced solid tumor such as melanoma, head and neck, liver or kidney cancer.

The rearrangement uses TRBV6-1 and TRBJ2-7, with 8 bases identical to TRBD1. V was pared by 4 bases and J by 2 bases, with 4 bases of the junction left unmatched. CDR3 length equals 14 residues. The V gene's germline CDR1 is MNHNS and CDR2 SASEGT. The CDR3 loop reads CASSGGQVPYEQYF. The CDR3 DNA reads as TGTGCCAGCAGTGGGGGACAGGTTCCCTACGAGCAGTACTTC.

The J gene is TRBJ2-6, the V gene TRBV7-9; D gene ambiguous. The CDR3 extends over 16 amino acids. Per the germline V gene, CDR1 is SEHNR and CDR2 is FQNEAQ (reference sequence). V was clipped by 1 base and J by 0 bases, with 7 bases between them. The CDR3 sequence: CASSLVLNSGANVLTF. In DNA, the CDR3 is TGTGCCAGCAGCTTAGTACTGAACTCTGGGGCCAACGTCCTGACTTTC.

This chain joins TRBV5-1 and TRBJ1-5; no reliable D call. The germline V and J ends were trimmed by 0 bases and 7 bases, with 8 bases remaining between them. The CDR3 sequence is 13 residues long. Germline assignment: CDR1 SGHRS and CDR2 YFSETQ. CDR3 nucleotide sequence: TGCGCCAGCAGCTTGGATACACTCCAGCCCCAGCATTTT. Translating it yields CASSLDTLQPQHF.

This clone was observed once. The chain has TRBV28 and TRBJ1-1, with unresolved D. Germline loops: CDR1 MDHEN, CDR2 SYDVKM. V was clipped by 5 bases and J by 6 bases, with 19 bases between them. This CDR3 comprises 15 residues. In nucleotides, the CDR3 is TGTGCCAGCAGTCCGAGCTCCCTCGCAATGGCTGAAGCTTTCTTT. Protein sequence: CASSPSSLAMAEAFF. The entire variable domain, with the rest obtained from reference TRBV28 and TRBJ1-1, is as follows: DVKVTQSSRYLVKRTGEKVFLECVQDMDHENMFWYRQDPGLGLRLIYFSYDVKMKEKGDIPEGYSVSREKKERFSLILESASTNQTSMYLCASSPSSLAMAEAFFGQGTRLTVV.

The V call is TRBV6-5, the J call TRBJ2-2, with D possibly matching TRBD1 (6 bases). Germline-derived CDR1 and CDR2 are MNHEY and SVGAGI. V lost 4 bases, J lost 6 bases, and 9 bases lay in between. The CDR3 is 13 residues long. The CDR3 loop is CASSSTGSGELFF. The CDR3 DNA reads TGTGCCAGCAGTTCTACAGGGTCCGGGGAGCTGTTTTTT.

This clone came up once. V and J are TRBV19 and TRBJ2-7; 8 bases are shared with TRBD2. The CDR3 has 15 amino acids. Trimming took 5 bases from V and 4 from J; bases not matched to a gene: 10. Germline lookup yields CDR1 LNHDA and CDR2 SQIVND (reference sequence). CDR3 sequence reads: CASSSGGAGSYEQYF. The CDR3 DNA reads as TGTGCCAGTAGTTCCGGGGGGGCAGGGTCTTACGAGCAGTACTTC.

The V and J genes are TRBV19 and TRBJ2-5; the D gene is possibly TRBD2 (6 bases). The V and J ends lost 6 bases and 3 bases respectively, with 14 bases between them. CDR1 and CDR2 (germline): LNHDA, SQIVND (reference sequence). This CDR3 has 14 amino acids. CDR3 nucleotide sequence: TGTGCCAGTAGGGTGTCGGGGGTTGAAGAGACCCAGTACTTC. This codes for CASRVSGVEETQYF.

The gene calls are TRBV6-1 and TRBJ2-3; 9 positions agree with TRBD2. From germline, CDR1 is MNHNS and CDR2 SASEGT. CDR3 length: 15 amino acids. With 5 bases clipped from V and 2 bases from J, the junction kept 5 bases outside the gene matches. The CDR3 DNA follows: TGTGCCAGCAGTCCAGCGGGAGGCCACACAGATACGCAGTATTTT. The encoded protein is CASSPAGGHTDTQYF.

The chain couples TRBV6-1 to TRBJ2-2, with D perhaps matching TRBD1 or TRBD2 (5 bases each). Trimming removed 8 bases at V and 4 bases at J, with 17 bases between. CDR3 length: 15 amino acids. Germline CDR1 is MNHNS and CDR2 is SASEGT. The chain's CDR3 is CASRGPRYGTGELFF. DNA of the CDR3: TGTGCCAGCCGGGGACCCCGATATGGCACCGGGGAGCTGTTTTTT.

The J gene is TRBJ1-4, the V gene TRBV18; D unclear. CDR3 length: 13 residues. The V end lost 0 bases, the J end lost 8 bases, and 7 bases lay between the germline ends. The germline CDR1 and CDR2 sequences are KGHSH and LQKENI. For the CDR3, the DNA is TGTGCCAGCTCACCACCCTCCTCAGAAAAACTGTTTTTT. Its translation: CASSPPSSEKLFF.

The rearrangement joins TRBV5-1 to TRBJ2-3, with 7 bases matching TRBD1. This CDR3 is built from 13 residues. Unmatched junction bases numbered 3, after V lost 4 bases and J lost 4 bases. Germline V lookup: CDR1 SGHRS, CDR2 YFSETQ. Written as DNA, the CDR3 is TGCGCCAGCAGCCCACAGGGGCCAGATACGCAGTATTTT. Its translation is CASSPQGPDTQYF.

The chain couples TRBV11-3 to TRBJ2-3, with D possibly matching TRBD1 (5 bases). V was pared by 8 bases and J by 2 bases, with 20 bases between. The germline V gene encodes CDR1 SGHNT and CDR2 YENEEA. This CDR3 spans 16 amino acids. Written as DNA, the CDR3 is TGTGCCAGCGGAAGACAAGGGGTCGACCCCACAGATACGCAGTATTTT. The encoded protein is CASGRQGVDPTDTQYF.

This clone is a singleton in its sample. In DNA form, the CDR3 reads TGTGCTAGTGGTCCTAGCGGGAGCTACAATGAGCAGTTCTTC. Amino acids: CASGPSGSYNEQFF. The chain uses TRBV12-5 and TRBJ2-1; TRBD2 matches 10 bases. Germline CDR1 is LGHNT and CDR2 is FRNRAP. CDR3 length: 14 residues. The junction had 1 base not matched to a gene; V was cut back by 5 bases and J by 3 bases.

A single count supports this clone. The CDR3 spells CATSRDIRGLGNTIYF. In DNA form, the CDR3 reads TGTGCCACCAGCAGAGATATCAGGGGGCTTGGAAACACCATATATTTT. The chain has TRBV15 and TRBJ1-3; 8 bases fit TRBD1. Germline V gene lookup returns CDR1 LNHNV and CDR2 YYDKDF (reference sequence). The CDR3 has 16 amino acids. Trimming removed 0 bases from V and 3 bases from J; junction bases left unmatched: 4. Supplemented by reference TRBV15 and TRBJ1-3, the full variable domain reads DAMVIQNPRYQVTQFGKPVTLSCSQTLNHNVMYWYQQKSSQAPKLLFHYYDKDFNNEADTPDNFQSRRPNTSFCFLDIRSPGLGDTAMYLCATSRDIRGLGNTIYFGEGSWLTVV.

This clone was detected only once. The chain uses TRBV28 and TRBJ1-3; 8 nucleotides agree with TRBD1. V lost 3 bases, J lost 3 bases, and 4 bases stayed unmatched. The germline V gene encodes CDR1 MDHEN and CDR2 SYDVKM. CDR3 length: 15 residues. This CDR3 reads CASSLQGAGGNTIYF. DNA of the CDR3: TGTGCCAGCAGTTTGCAGGGGGCGGGTGGAAACACCATATATTTT.

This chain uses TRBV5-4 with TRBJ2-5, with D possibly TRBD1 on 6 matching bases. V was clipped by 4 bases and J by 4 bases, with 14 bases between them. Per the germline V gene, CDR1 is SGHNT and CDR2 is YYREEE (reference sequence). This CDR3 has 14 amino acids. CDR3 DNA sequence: TGTGCCAGCAGCCAGAAGGGGGATTCAGAGACCCAGTACTTC. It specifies CASSQKGDSETQYF.

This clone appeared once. The chain's CDR3 is CASSEAGGTGQYF. CDR3 nucleotides: TGTGCCAGCAGTGAGGCAGGTGGGACGGGGCAGTACTTC. This sequence joins TRBV6-5 and TRBJ2-7; D is possibly TRBD1 or TRBD2 (5 bases each). V dropped 5 bases and J dropped 9 bases, with 17 bases sitting between them. Germline lookup yields CDR1 MNHEY and CDR2 SVGAGI. The CDR3 is 13 amino acids.

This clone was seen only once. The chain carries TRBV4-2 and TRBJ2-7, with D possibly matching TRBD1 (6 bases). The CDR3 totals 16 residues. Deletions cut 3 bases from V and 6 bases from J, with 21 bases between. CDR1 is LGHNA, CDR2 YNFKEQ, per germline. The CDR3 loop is CASSQQISTQGTEQYF. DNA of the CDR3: TGTGCCAGCAGCCAGCAAATCTCGACACAGGGTACCGAGCAGTACTTC.

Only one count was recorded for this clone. The CDR3 nucleotides read TGTGCCACCTCGACAGGGGGCGGTGAAAAACTGTTTTTT. Translation: CATSTGGGEKLFF. The chain has TRBV6-6 and TRBJ1-4; TRBD1 agrees at 10 bases. With 10 bases clipped from V and 7 bases from J, the junction kept 6 bases outside the gene matches. Germline V gene lookup returns CDR1 MNHNY and CDR2 SVGAGI (reference sequence). This CDR3 comprises 13 residues.

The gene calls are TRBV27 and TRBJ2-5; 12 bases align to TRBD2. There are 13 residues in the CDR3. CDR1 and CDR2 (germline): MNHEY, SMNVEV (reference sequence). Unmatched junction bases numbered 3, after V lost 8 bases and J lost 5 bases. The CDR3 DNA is TGTGCCAGCCGGACTAGCGGGAAGGAGACCCAGTACTTC. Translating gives CASRTSGKETQYF.

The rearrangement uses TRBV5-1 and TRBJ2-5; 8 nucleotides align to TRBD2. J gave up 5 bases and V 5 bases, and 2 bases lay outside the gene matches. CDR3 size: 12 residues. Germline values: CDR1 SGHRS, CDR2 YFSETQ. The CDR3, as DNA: TGCGCCAGCAGTCGGGAGGGGGAGACCCAGTACTTC. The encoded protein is CASSREGETQYF.

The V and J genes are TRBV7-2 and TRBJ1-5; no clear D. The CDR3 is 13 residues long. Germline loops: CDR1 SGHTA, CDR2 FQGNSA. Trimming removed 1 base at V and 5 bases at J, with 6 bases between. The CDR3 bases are TGTGCCAGCAGCTTAGGGTTGCATCAGCCCCAGCATTTT. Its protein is CASSLGLHQPQHF.

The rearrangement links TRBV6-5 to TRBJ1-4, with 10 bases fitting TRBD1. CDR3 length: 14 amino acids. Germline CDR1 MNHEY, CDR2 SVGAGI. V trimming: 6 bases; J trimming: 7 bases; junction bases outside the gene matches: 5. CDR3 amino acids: CASRGDRGGEKLFF. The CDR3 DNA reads TGTGCCAGCAGGGGGGACAGGGGTGGTGAAAAACTGTTTTTT.

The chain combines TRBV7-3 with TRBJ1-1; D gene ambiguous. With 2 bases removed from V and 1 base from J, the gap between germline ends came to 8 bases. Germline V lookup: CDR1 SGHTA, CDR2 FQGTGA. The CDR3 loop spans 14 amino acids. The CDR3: CASSLQVSNTEAFF. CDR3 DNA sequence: TGTGCCAGCAGCTTACAGGTTTCGAACACTGAAGCTTTCTTT.

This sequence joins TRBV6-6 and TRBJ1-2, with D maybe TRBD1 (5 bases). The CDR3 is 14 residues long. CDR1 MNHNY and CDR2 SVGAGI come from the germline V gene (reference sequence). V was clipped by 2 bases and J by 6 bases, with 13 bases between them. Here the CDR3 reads CASSYGQGGHGYTF. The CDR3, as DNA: TGTGCCAGCAGTTACGGGCAGGGAGGGCATGGCTACACCTTC.

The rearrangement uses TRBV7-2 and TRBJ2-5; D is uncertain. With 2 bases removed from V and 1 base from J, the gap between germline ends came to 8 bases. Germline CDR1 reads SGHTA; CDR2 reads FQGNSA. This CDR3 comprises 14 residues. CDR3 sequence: CASSLFWGQETQYF. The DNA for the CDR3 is TGTGCCAGCAGCTTATTTTGGGGCCAAGAGACCCAGTACTTC.